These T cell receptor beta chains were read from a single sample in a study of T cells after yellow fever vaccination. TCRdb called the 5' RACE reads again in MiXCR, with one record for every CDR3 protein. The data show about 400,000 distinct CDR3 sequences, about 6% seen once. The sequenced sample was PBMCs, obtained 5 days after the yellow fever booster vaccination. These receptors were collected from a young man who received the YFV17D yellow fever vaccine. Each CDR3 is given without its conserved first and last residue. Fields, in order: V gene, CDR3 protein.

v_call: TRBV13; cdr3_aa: ASSLGPRGEQY
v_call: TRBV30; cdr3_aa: AWSVEGPKQY
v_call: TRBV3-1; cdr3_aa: ASSQELGRETQY
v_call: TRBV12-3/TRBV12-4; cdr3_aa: ASSRSGDSVQPQH
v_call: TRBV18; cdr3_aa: ASSPQGDGYT
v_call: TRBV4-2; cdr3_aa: ASSQDGTGVYNEQF
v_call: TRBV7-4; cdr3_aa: ASGTSR
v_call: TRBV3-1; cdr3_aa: ASSQVSTEQF
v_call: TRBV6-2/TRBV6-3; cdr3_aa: ASSFDRGSGELF
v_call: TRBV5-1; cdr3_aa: ASSVDTGNNEQF
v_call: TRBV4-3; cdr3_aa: ASSQALETPWGEQY
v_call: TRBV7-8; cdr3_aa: ASSFTYNEQF
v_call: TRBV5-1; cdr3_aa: ASSLDRQDKQETQY
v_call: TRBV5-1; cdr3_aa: ASSRESEQF
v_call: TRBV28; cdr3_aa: ASSSRGSREQY
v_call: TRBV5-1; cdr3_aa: ASSSGVGRTGELF
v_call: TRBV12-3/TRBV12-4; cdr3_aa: ASSLAAVTNEKLF
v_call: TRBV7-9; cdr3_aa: ASRAMNTGELF
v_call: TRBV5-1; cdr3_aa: ASSLRLRPYEQY
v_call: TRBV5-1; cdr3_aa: ASEREAPRTGELF
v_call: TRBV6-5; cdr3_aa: ASSSTGERQPQH
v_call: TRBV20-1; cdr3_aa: SARVKGLGTEAF
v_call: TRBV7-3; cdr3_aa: ASSREGNTGELF
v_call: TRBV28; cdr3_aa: ASSFSSGNTGELF
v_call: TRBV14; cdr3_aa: ASSQVRARGDEQF
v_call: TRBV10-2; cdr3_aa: ASSDREAQY
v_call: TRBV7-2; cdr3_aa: ASSSHSGKDEQY